One and the same sample provided the 19 T cell receptor beta chains below, sequenced in a study of T cells in women clearing cervical HPV infection. TCRdb's copy holds only in-frame clones and misses some; the assay was immunoSEQ multiplex PCR. The listing records 45,000 to 55,000 clones. The sequenced sample was blood buffy coat. These receptors were taken from a woman aged 18-70 years with a cervical HPV16 infection that either progressed to CIN3+ or cleared (not recorded which).

About this clone itself: The CDR3 goes on 3 residues after the read ends, and that part is filled in from the germline J gene. The chain couples TRBV6-1 to TRBJ2-7; 11 nucleotides agree with TRBD2. The V and J ends lost 0 bases and 2 bases, in that order; junction bases with no gene match: 0. The CDR3 extends over 15 amino acids. CDR1 and CDR2 (germline): MNHNS, SASEGT. CDR3 DNA (partial): TGTGCCAGCAGTGAAGCGACTAGCGGGGCCTACGAG. Protein sequence: CASSEATSGAYE. The whole CDR3 sequence is CASSEATSGAYEQYF.

With respect to this clone: From the germline J gene comes the end of the CDR3, since the read stops 3 residues before it. This chain connects TRBV7-8 to TRBJ2-1; D possibly uses TRBD1 or TRBD2 (5 bases each). Germline CDR1 reads SGHVS; CDR2 reads FQNEAQ. Trimming shortened V by 2 bases and J by 9 bases, and 8 bases separated the two germline ends. This CDR3 comprises 12 residues. CDR3 DNA (partial): TGTGCCAGCAGCTTATTGAGGGGTGAG. Its translation: CASSLLRGE. The CDR3 as a whole reads CASSLLRGEQFF. Together with reference TRBV7-8 and TRBJ2-1, the CDR3 gives the full variable domain: GAGVSQSPRYKVAKRGQDVALRCDPISGHVSLFWYQQALGQGPEFLTYFQNEAQLDKSGLPSDRFFAERPEGSVSTLKIQRTQQEDSAVYLCASSLLRGEQFFGPGTRLTVL.

Comments on this clone: The read gets to within 3 residues of the CDR3 end, and the germline J gene fills in the rest. The V call is TRBV11-2, the J call TRBJ2-3, with 8 bases identical to TRBD2. V trimming: 3 bases; J trimming: 2 bases; junction bases outside the gene matches: 4. The CDR3 totals 15 residues. From germline, CDR1 is SGHAT and CDR2 FQNNGV. CDR3: CASSFTSGPTDTQYF. Partial CDR3 DNA: TGTGCCAGCAGCTTTACTAGCGGACCCACAGATACG.

A word on this clone: The sequence runs out 3 residues before the end of the CDR3; the remainder is reconstructed from the germline J gene. The rearrangement links TRBV2 to TRBJ1-2, with D possibly matching TRBD1 (6 bases). This CDR3 region has 12 residues. From germline, CDR1 is SNHLY and CDR2 FYNNEI. The CDR3 sequence is CASNWIQGDYTF. The sequenced CDR3 bases are TGTGCCAGCAATTGGATACAGGGTGAC.

Concerning this clone: The read ends 3 residues before the CDR3 terminus; that terminus is restored from the germline J gene. V gene TRBV5-1 combines with J gene TRBJ2-1, with TRBD2 matching 12 bases. The CDR3 has 17 amino acids. J was trimmed by 4 bases and V by 0 bases; bases with no gene match: 5. From germline, CDR1 is SGHRS and CDR2 YFSETQ. CDR3 sequence: CASSLVLAGGLYNEQFF. The part of the CDR3 DNA that was read is TGCGCCAGCAGCTTGGTTCTAGCGGGGGGGCTGTACAATGAG. Full variable domain (outside the CDR3, taken from reference TRBV5-1 and TRBJ2-1): KAGVTQTPRYLIKTRGQQVTLSCSPISGHRSVSWYQQTPGQGLQFLFEYFSETQRNKGNFPGRFSGRQFSNSRSEMNVSTLELGDSALYLCASSLVLAGGLYNEQFFGPGTRLTVL.

Regarding this clone: With the read ending 3 residues before the CDR3 end, the germline J gene is used to fill in that end. The V and J genes are TRBV20-1 and TRBJ1-2; 9 nucleotides agree with TRBD1. CDR1 is DFQATT and CDR2 is SNEGSKA in the germline V gene (reference sequence). This CDR3 contains 14 residues. V was clipped by 4 bases and J by 2 bases; unmatched bases: 5. CDR3 DNA (partial): TGCAGTGCTATCACAGGGGGCCTGAACTATGGC. It is translated as CSAITGGLNYG. The whole CDR3 protein reads CSAITGGLNYGYTF.

Notes on this clone: The missing CDR3 end, 3 residues past where the read stops, is filled in from the germline J gene. J is TRBJ2-3 and V is TRBV20-1; D is unresolved. V shed 5 bases and J shed 0 bases, with 9 bases lying between them. This CDR3 region has 13 residues. From germline, CDR1 is DFQATT and CDR2 SNEGSKA (reference sequence). The CDR3 is CSARVPSTDTQYF. The sequenced CDR3 bases are TGCAGTGCTCGGGTCCCTAGCACAGATACG.

With regard to this clone: The DNA ends 3 residues before the CDR3 does, and the rest of the CDR3 is filled in from the germline J gene. The V gene is TRBV18, the J gene TRBJ1-1, with a tentative D call TRBD1 (6 bases). Germline CDR1 and CDR2: KGHSH and LQKENI. With 5 bases removed from V and 1 base from J, the gap between germline ends came to 11 bases. The CDR3 contains 14 residues. CDR3 DNA, as far as it was read: TGTGCCAGCTCAGAGACAGGATCGAACACTGAA. It specifies CASSETGSNTE. The complete CDR3 sequence is CASSETGSNTEAFF.

On this clone itself: The CDR3 end falls 3 residues outside the read, so it is completed with the germline J gene. The chain combines TRBV2 with TRBJ1-2, with D perhaps matching TRBD1 (6 bases). This CDR3 has 15 residues. CDR1 is SNHLY, CDR2 FYNNEI, per germline. This chain's CDR3 is CASSAERGAGDTYTF. The DNA read from the CDR3 is TGTGCCAGCAGTGCCGAGCGGGGGGCGGGAGATACC.

Note on this clone: The read halts 3 residues ahead of the CDR3 end, with the missing end drawn from the germline J gene. The V gene is TRBV10-1, the J gene TRBJ2-2; 7 bases align to TRBD1. V gave up 3 bases and J gave up 6 bases; unmatched junction bases: 10. The V gene's germline CDR1 is WNHNN and CDR2 SYGVQD (reference sequence). The CDR3 runs 16 residues. CDR3 DNA (partial): TGCGCCAGCAGTGACCGAGGGGCAGGGGGATCCGGGGAG. Protein sequence: CASSDRGAGGSGE. From start to end, the CDR3 is CASSDRGAGGSGELFF.

As for this clone: The sequenced fragment ends 3 residues before the CDR3 boundary, so the rest is inferred from the germline J gene. The rearrangement uses TRBV19 and TRBJ2-3; the D is unclear. CDR1 is LNHDA and CDR2 is SQIVND in the germline V gene (reference sequence). CDR3 length: 15 residues. CDR3 DNA (partial): TGTGCCAGTAGTATAAATGATCGGGTTGGTCAGCCG. It encodes CASSINDRVGQP. Given in full, the CDR3 is CASSINDRVGQPQYF.

Worth noting for this clone: The read gets to within 3 residues of the CDR3 end, and the germline J gene fills in the rest. The chain links TRBV20-1 to TRBJ2-7; 9 bases agree with TRBD2. The germline V gene encodes CDR1 DFQATT and CDR2 SNEGSKA (reference sequence). This CDR3 is 15 amino acids long. With 4 bases clipped from V and 1 base from J, the junction kept 8 bases outside the gene matches. The CDR3: CSATPSGGSSYEQYF. The sequenced part of the CDR3 DNA is TGCAGTGCTACCCCGAGCGGGGGGAGTTCCTACGAG.

With respect to this clone: The read finishes 3 residues shy of the CDR3 end, and the germline J gene is used to complete it. The chain carries TRBV11-2 and TRBJ2-1, with unresolved D. CDR3 length equals 14 residues. V shed 7 bases and J shed 0 bases, with 10 bases lying between them. Per germline, CDR1 SGHAT and CDR2 FQNNGV. Incomplete CDR3 DNA: TGTGCCAGCACCCTTTTTCGCTCCTACAATGAG. Protein: CASTLFRSYNE. Given in full, the CDR3 is CASTLFRSYNEQFF.

Turning to this clone: The read is 3 residues too short to cover the CDR3 end, so that end is filled in from the germline J gene. The genes are TRBV5-1 and TRBJ2-2; unclear D gene. There are 12 residues in the CDR3. Germline lookup yields CDR1 SGHRS and CDR2 YFSETQ. Trimming shortened V by 5 bases and J by 6 bases, and 8 bases separated the two germline ends. The CDR3 spells CASRGKPGELFF. The covered CDR3 bases are TGCGCCAGCAGGGGCAAACCCGGGGAG.

A note on this clone: The CDR3 end falls 3 residues outside the read, so it is completed with the germline J gene. The chain joins TRBV28 to TRBJ2-7; D unresolved. This CDR3 spans 13 amino acids. V lost 8 bases and J lost 0, with 11 bases in between. Germline loops: CDR1 MDHEN, CDR2 SYDVKM. The CDR3 sequence is CASLAGYSYEQYF. The DNA read from the CDR3 is TGTGCCAGCTTGGCAGGTTACTCCTACGAG.

With regard to this clone: The CDR3 extends 3 residues past the end of the read, so its final part is completed from the germline J gene. The rearrangement joins TRBV6-1 to TRBJ2-2, with D possibly matching TRBD2 (6 bases). CDR1 and CDR2 from the germline V gene are MNHNS and SASEGT. The CDR3 totals 15 residues. Trimming shortened V by 4 bases and J by 3 bases, and 12 bases separated the two germline ends. CDR3 protein: CASSGGVSYTGELFF. The DNA read from the CDR3 is TGTGCCAGCAGTGGGGGGGTCAGTTACACCGGGGAG.

About this clone itself: The read terminates 3 residues ahead of where the CDR3 ends, so the germline J gene completes it. This sequence joins TRBV18 and TRBJ1-2; 7 nucleotides match TRBD1. The length of the CDR3 is 17 residues. Germline V gene sequence: CDR1 KGHSH, CDR2 LQKENI. The CDR3 sequence: CASSHPMRTGRGDTYTF. The sequenced part of the CDR3 DNA is TGTGCCAGCTCACACCCTATGAGGACAGGTCGGGGTGATACC.

A remark on this clone: The CDR3 end is not reached by the read, which stops 3 residues before it; the germline J gene fills it in. This chain joins TRBV27 and TRBJ2-5; D possibly corresponds to TRBD1 (5 bases). The germline V gene encodes CDR1 MNHEY and CDR2 SMNVEV (reference sequence). The V end was cut by 3 bases, the J end by 4 bases, with 18 bases between. The CDR3 contains 16 residues. The sequenced part of the CDR3 DNA is TGTGCCAGCAGTTTTTCGGTGGGCAGGGCCCCAGAGACC. Its translation is CASSFSVGRAPET. The entire CDR3 protein is CASSFSVGRAPETQYF.

As to this clone: The sequence runs out 3 residues before the end of the CDR3; the remainder is reconstructed from the germline J gene. This chain uses TRBV18 with TRBJ2-7, with D tentatively TRBD1 (6 bases). The V end lost 3 bases, the J end lost 5 bases, and 23 bases lay between the germline ends. The germline gives CDR1 KGHSH, CDR2 LQKENI. This CDR3 contains 17 residues. The sequenced part of the CDR3 DNA is TGTGCCAGCTCACCTTCCTACCTTACAGGGTCGGGAAACGAG. Its protein is CASSPSYLTGSGNE. The whole CDR3 is CASSPSYLTGSGNEQYF.